This section outlines one T cell receptor (beta chain) sequence together with its context. This sample was included in a study of blood T cell repertoires in COVID-19. This CDR3 has 13 residues. The V and J ends lost 2 bases and 4 bases respectively, with 8 bases between them. CDR1 and CDR2 (germline): MDHEN, SYDVKM. Clones were read by immunoSEQ multiplex PCR, and TCRdb kept only the in-frame ones, dropping some. The repertoire holds about 310,000 clones, with more than 75% as singletons. This chain joins TRBV28 and TRBJ1-2; D possibly corresponds to TRBD1 (6 bases). The sample comprised peripheral blood. This receptor was obtained from a man aged 45-65 years with active or convalescent COVID-19. CDR3 region: CASSLQGTYGYTF. The CDR3 nucleotides are TGTGCCAGCAGTTTACAGGGGACCTATGGCTACACCTTC.